The 14 T cell receptor beta chains in this list originate from one sample, sequenced in a study of blood T cell repertoires in COVID-19. The method was immunoSEQ multiplex PCR; TCRdb's version includes in-frame clones alone and lacks a portion of them. The table records approximately 490,000 clones, 80% to 90% of them present only once. The sequencing sample was made of PBMCs or T cells enriched from blood (not recorded which). These receptors were taken from a woman aged 55-75 years who had recovered from COVID-19.

The chain couples TRBV24-1 to TRBJ2-5; D possibly corresponds to TRBD1 (5 bases). The CDR3 consists of 16 residues. V lost 4 bases and J 2 bases, leaving 16 bases between the germline ends. Germline CDR1 KGHDR, CDR2 SFDVKD. Here the CDR3 DNA reads TGTGCCACCAGTGAAACAAAGACAGACCCTCAAGAGACCCAGTACTTC. Its translation: CATSETKTDPQETQYF.

The DNA of the CDR3 is TGTGCCAGTAGTCATGGACAGGACTATGGCTACACCTTC. It specifies CASSHGQDYGYTF. The chain carries TRBV19 and TRBJ1-2; 7 bases line up with TRBD1. Per germline, CDR1 LNHDA and CDR2 SQIVND (reference sequence). The CDR3 consists of 13 residues. The junction had 3 bases not matched to a gene; V was cut back by 5 bases and J by 3 bases.

The chain employs TRBV27 and TRBJ1-1; 9 bases are shared with TRBD1. Germline assignment: CDR1 MNHEY and CDR2 SMNVEV (reference sequence). There are 11 residues in the CDR3. The V and J ends lost 5 bases and 11 bases, in that order; junction bases with no gene match: 3. The CDR3 is CASSDRGNAFF. The CDR3, as DNA: TGTGCCAGCAGTGACAGGGGGAATGCTTTCTTT.

Written as DNA, the CDR3 is TGTGCCAGCAGTGAAGCGGCCGGGACTAGTACCCTGCCTAGCACAGATACGCAGTATTTT. Its protein product is CASSEAAGTSTLPSTDTQYF. This chain uses TRBV6-1 with TRBJ2-3; 8 positions agree with TRBD2. V was pared by 0 bases and J by 0 bases, with 14 bases of the junction left unmatched. CDR1 is MNHNS and CDR2 is SASEGT in the germline V gene. This CDR3 region has 20 residues.

This clone occurred once. The chain recombines TRBV10-3 with TRBJ2-7, with 9 bases fitting TRBD1. Germline V gives CDR1 ENHRY, CDR2 SYGVKD. There are 14 residues in the CDR3. The V and J ends lost 2 bases and 4 bases, in that order; junction bases with no gene match: 3. DNA of the CDR3: TGTGCCATCAGTGAGCATGACAGGGGGTACGAGCAGTACTTC. Its protein product is CAISEHDRGYEQYF.

Here the CDR3 reads CASSLAYNEQFF. CDR3 coding DNA: TGCGCCAGCAGCTTGGCGTACAATGAGCAGTTCTTC. The chain employs TRBV5-1 and TRBJ2-1; D not resolved. There are 12 residues in the CDR3. Germline V gene lookup returns CDR1 SGHRS and CDR2 YFSETQ. V lost 0 bases, J lost 4 bases, and 2 bases lay in between.

The rearrangement joins TRBV5-1 to TRBJ2-7; 9 nucleotides match TRBD1. Germline CDR1 reads SGHRS; CDR2 reads YFSETQ. This CDR3 is 13 amino acids long. Trimming took 4 bases from V and 1 from J; bases not matched to a gene: 0. CDR3 sequence reads: CASSGQGSYEQYF. The DNA of the CDR3 is TGCGCCAGCAGCGGACAGGGGTCCTACGAGCAGTACTTC.

This clone has just a few counts. The chain is built from TRBV19 and TRBJ2-2; 9 nucleotides align to TRBD1. CDR1 is LNHDA, CDR2 SQIVND, per germline (reference sequence). Trimming removed 7 bases from V and 2 bases from J; junction bases left unmatched: 5. CDR3 length: 15 amino acids. The DNA of the CDR3 is TGTGCCAGTATGTACAGGGGGCTTAACACCGGGGAGCTGTTTTTT. This translates into CASMYRGLNTGELFF.

The rearrangement joins TRBV19 to TRBJ1-2; TRBD1 matches 8 bases. Germline CDR1 and CDR2: LNHDA and SQIVND (reference sequence). J was trimmed by 8 bases and V by 6 bases; bases with no gene match: 17. This CDR3 has 16 residues. The CDR3, as DNA: TGTGCCAGTAGGAGCCCGGGAGTTGGACAGGGTGAGGGCTACACCTTC. This gives the protein CASRSPGVGQGEGYTF. The variable domain in full, completed from reference TRBV19 and TRBJ1-2, reads DGGITQSPKYLFRKEGQNVTLSCEQNLNHDAMYWYRQDPGQGLRLIYYSQIVNDFQKGDIAEGYSVSREKKESFPLTVTSAQKNPTAFYLCASRSPGVGQGEGYTFGSGTRLTVV.

This chain connects TRBV5-1 to TRBJ1-2, with D tentatively TRBD1 (5 bases). Germline assignment: CDR1 SGHRS and CDR2 YFSETQ. V lost 1 base and J 8 bases, leaving 15 bases between the germline ends. The CDR3 totals 14 residues. The CDR3 DNA reads as TGCGCCAGCAGCTTGTCAGGGCAGGGATTGGGCTACACCTTC. It encodes CASSLSGQGLGYTF.

J is TRBJ2-5 and V is TRBV4-1; D is perhaps TRBD1 (6 bases). Per the germline V gene, CDR1 is MGHRA and CDR2 is YSYEKL. Trimming took 0 bases from V and 2 from J, leaving 7 bases between them. This CDR3 contains 14 residues. This chain's CDR3 is CASSQEGGQETQYF. Here the CDR3 DNA reads TGCGCCAGCAGCCAAGAAGGGGGTCAAGAGACCCAGTACTTC.

The chain employs TRBV10-2 and TRBJ1-1; D uncertain. The V gene's germline CDR1 is WSHSY and CDR2 SAAADI. V lost 7 bases and J 5 bases, leaving 8 bases between the germline ends. There are 11 residues in the CDR3. The CDR3 nucleotides read TGCGCCAGCAAGAGCGGGACTGAAGCTTTCTTT. Translating gives CASKSGTEAFF.

The genes are TRBV2 and TRBJ2-7; TRBD1 matches 7 bases. The CDR3 runs to 13 residues. Germline trimming cut 9 bases from V and 7 bases from J; bases unmatched to any gene: 12. In germline, CDR1 is SNHLY, CDR2 FYNNEI. For the CDR3, the DNA is TGTGCCAGAAGCCTGGGGACAGCCCCGGAGCAGTACTTC. Its protein is CARSLGTAPEQYF.

The chain couples TRBV6-5 to TRBJ1-4; D not certain. CDR1 and CDR2 (germline): MNHEY, SVGAGI. Trimming shortened V by 5 bases and J by 2 bases, and 9 bases separated the two germline ends. This CDR3 is built from 14 residues. CDR3 coding DNA: TGTGCCAGCAGTAGAGGGTTGACTAATGAAAAACTGTTTTTT. It codes for CASSRGLTNEKLFF.